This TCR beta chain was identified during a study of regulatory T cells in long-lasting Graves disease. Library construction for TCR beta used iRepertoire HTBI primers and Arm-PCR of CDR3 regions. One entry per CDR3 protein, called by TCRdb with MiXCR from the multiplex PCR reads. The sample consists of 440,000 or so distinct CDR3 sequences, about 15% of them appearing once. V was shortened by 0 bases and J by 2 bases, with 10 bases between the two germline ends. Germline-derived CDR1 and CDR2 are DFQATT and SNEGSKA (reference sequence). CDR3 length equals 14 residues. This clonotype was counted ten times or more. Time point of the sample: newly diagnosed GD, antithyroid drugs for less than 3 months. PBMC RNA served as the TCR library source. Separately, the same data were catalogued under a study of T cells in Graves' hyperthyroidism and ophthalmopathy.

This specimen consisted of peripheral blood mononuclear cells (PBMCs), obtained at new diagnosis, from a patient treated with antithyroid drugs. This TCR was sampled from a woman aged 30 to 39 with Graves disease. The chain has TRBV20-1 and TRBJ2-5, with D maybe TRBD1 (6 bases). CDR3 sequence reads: CSARDPQGQETQYF. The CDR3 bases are TGCAGTGCTAGAGATCCGCAGGGGCAAGAGACCCAGTACTTC.